This T cell receptor beta chain was recorded in a study of T cells in Graves' hyperthyroidism and ophthalmopathy. Amplification of TCR beta CDR3 regions was performed using RNA transcripts as template. RT-PCR in the first round (using the HTBI primer set) targeted the TCR CDR3. TCRdb used MiXCR to reprocess the multiplex PCR reads, holding one entry per CDR3 protein. The sample includes hundreds of thousands of distinct CDR3 sequences, 15% to 19% of them seen just once. This clonotype was found many times. This TCR came from a woman aged 18-29 years with Graves' hyperthyroidism. The sequencing input was blood.

CDR3 loop: CASSEGVGDRETQYF. The CDR3 DNA reads as TGTGCCAGCAGTGAAGGAGTGGGAGACAGGGAGACCCAGTACTTC. The genes are TRBV2 and TRBJ2-5, with a possible D match to TRBD1 (6 bases). The germline CDR1 and CDR2 sequences are SNHLY and FYNNEI. The CDR3 contains 15 residues. Between the trimmed V and J ends, which lost 1 base and 5 bases, there was a span of 14 bases.